This TCR beta chain was recorded in a study of T cell changes during pregnancy in multiple sclerosis. The J segment lost 6 bases and the V segment lost 1 base, leaving 8 bases of the junction unmatched. The CDR3 loop spans 15 amino acids. Per the germline V gene, CDR1 is SGHRS and CDR2 is YFSETQ. Only in-frame clones appear in the TCRdb table, and some are missing; sequencing was by immunoSEQ multiplex PCR. In the table there are around 41,000 clones, around 93% of which are singletons. Sequencing was performed on CD4+ T cells from peripheral blood mononuclear cells, taken in the third trimester of pregnancy. This chain joins TRBV5-1 and TRBJ2-3; 7 positions match TRBD2. This clonotype was obtained from a female donor in good health, enrolled as a control in a pregnancy study. CDR3 nucleotide sequence: TGCGCCAGCAGCTTGTGGGGTAGGGAGGGGGATACGCAGTATTTT. It specifies CASSLWGREGDTQYF.